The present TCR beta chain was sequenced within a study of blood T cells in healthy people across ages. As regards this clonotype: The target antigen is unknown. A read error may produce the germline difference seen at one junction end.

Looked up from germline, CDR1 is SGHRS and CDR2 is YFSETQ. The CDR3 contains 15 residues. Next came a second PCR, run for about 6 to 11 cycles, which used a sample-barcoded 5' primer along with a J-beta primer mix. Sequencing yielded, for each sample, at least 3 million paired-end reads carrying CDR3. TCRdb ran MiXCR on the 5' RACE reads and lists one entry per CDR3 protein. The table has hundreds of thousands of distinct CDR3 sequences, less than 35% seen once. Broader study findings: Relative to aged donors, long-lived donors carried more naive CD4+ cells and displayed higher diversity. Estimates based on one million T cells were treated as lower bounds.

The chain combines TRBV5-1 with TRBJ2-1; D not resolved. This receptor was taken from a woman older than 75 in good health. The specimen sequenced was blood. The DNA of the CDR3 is TGCGCCAACAGCCCCTTGCAGAGCTCCTACAATGAGCAGTTCTTC. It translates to CANSPLQSSYNEQFF.